This TCR beta chain was sequenced for a study of cytomegalovirus exposure and HLA in healthy donors. Study-level findings and limits: Reports state that TCR beta sequences accurately predicted most subjects' HLA-A and HLA-B alleles.

As for this clone: Its antigen is unidentified.

The PCR ran on 60 Vbeta and 13 Jbeta primers. The table came from immunoSEQ multiplex PCR; TCRdb's copy has only in-frame clones and leaves some out. The sample lists 150,000 to 200,000 clones, 85% occurring once. This receptor was obtained from a man aged 18 to 35 in good health and CMV-seropositive. The sequenced sample consisted of PBMCs.

The CDR3 loop reads CASSQGVYSPLHF. The CDR3 DNA is TGTGCCAGCAGTCAGGGGGTATACTCACCCCTCCACTTT. The chain has TRBV2 and TRBJ1-6; 7 nucleotides match TRBD1. The trim removed 5 bases at V and 10 bases at J, leaving 5 bases unmatched. The CDR3 sequence is 13 residues long. Germline V gene data show CDR1 as SNHLY and CDR2 as FYNNEI.